The 14 T cell receptor beta chains below were found in one sample sequenced in a study of OX40 agonist ivuxolimab in advanced cancers. Profiled with immunoSEQ multiplex PCR; TCRdb holds only in-frame clones, not every one. The table shows roughly 41,000 clones, with more than 75% occurring only once. This specimen consisted of CD4+ or CD8+ T cells sorted from blood, obtained in a trial of the OX40 agonist ivuxolimab. The receptor set was obtained from an adult with an advanced solid tumor such as melanoma, head and neck, liver or kidney cancer.

The chain has TRBV7-2 and TRBJ1-5; D gene ambiguous. V was pared by 1 base and J by 0 bases, with 7 bases between. The CDR3 is 15 amino acids. CDR1 and CDR2 from the germline V gene are SGHTA and FQGNSA. In DNA, the CDR3 is TGTGCCAGCAGCTTAGGGGCCAATAGCAATCAGCCCCAGCATTTT. This translates into CASSLGANSNQPQHF.

The chain has TRBV6-5 and TRBJ2-7; D remains ambiguous. The CDR3 has 16 residues. Trimming left V 0 bases short and J 0 bases short, with 12 bases between. The germline CDR1 and CDR2 sequences are MNHEY and SVGAGI. The CDR3 DNA reads TGTGCCAGCAGTTACTCCGCAGGACCCATCTCCTACGAGCAGTACTTC. Translation: CASSYSAGPISYEQYF.

The chain combines TRBV6-5 with TRBJ2-1; perhaps TRBD2 as D (6 bases). CDR3 length: 14 residues. Germline V gene data show CDR1 as MNHEY and CDR2 as SVGAGI. The V gene lost 9 bases and the J gene lost 3 bases, with 15 bases spanning the gap. The CDR3 sequence: CASFEAGGYNEQFF. The DNA for the CDR3 is TGTGCCAGTTTCGAGGCCGGGGGCTACAATGAGCAGTTCTTC.

The chain combines TRBV2 with TRBJ2-2; TRBD2 is a possible D gene (6 bases). The germline V gene encodes CDR1 SNHLY and CDR2 FYNNEI. The V and J ends lost 6 bases and 6 bases respectively, with 20 bases between them. There are 16 residues in the CDR3. CDR3: CASRGEAGGSSGELFF. CDR3 in DNA: TGTGCCAGCAGGGGGGAGGCAGGCGGTAGTTCCGGGGAGCTGTTTTTT.

The rearrangement links TRBV4-3 to TRBJ1-4; 9 nucleotides agree with TRBD1. The CDR3 consists of 18 residues. Germline-derived CDR1 and CDR2 are LGHNA and YSLEER. J gave up 10 bases and V 0 bases, and 15 bases lay outside the gene matches. The CDR3 loop reads CASSQDIEWDRETGKLFF. The CDR3 nucleotides read TGCGCCAGCAGCCAAGATATCGAGTGGGACAGGGAAACGGGAAAACTGTTTTTT.

V gene TRBV9 combines with J gene TRBJ1-2; TRBD1 agrees at 8 bases. With V trimmed by 7 bases and J by 7 bases, 3 bases remained unmatched. The germline gives CDR1 SGDLS, CDR2 YYNGEE. The CDR3 extends over 11 amino acids. CDR3 sequence (DNA): TGTGCCAGCTCAGGGGGCGGTGGCTACACCTTC. Protein: CASSGGGGYTF.

The chain's CDR3 is CASSIEGYTQYF. The CDR3 nucleotides read TGTGCCAGTAGTATCGAGGGCTATACGCAGTATTTT. V gene TRBV19 combines with J gene TRBJ2-3; the D gene is possibly TRBD2 (5 bases). The germline V gene encodes CDR1 LNHDA and CDR2 SQIVND (reference sequence). The CDR3 loop spans 12 amino acids. V lost 3 bases and J 7 bases, leaving 8 bases between the germline ends.

In nucleotides, the CDR3 is TGTGCCAGTACCCCCGGACCCCCCAATGAGCAGTTCTTC. Its protein product is CASTPGPPNEQFF. This chain uses TRBV19 with TRBJ2-1, with D unclear. CDR3 length: 13 residues. Germline lookup yields CDR1 LNHDA and CDR2 SQIVND (reference sequence). V lost 7 bases and J 6 bases, leaving 13 bases between the germline ends.

V and J are TRBV19 and TRBJ1-1; 8 bases agree with TRBD1. The CDR3 has 15 residues. Germline-derived CDR1 and CDR2 are LNHDA and SQIVND (reference sequence). Trimming at V came to 5 bases and at J to 3 bases, leaving 8 bases not matched to a gene. The DNA of the CDR3 is TGTGCCAGTAGTGCCCGAACAGGGGGTCACACTGAAGCTTTCTTT. Encoded protein: CASSARTGGHTEAFF.

This clone was recorded a few times. The chain couples TRBV5-6 to TRBJ1-5; D gene uncertain. Germline CDR1 SGHDT, CDR2 YYEEEE. The CDR3 totals 15 residues. The V gene lost 4 bases and the J gene lost 3 bases, with 14 bases spanning the gap. CDR3 loop: CASSVLDGVNQPQHF. The DNA of the CDR3 is TGTGCCAGCAGCGTACTGGACGGAGTCAATCAGCCCCAGCATTTT. Full variable domain (missing parts from reference TRBV5-6 and TRBJ1-5): DAGVTQSPTHLIKTRGQQVTLRCSPKSGHDTVSWYQQALGQGPQFIFQYYEEEERQRGNFPDRFSGHQFPNYSSELNVNALLLGDSALYLCASSVLDGVNQPQHFGDGTRLSIL.

V and J are TRBV15 and TRBJ1-5; D is unclear. The CDR3 extends over 16 amino acids. Trimming took off 0 bases at V and 4 bases at J, with 13 bases between the two ends. Looked up from germline, CDR1 is LNHNV and CDR2 is YYDKDF (reference sequence). This CDR3 is CATSRDRVGLNQPQHF. CDR3 nucleotides: TGTGCCACCAGCAGAGATCGGGTGGGCTTAAATCAGCCCCAGCATTTT.

The chain carries TRBV18 and TRBJ1-2; D is undetermined. The CDR3 totals 12 residues. CDR1 and CDR2 (germline): KGHSH, LQKENI. Trimming took 2 bases from V and 8 from J, leaving 9 bases between them. The CDR3 sequence is CASSPIDRGYTF. CDR3 sequence (DNA): TGTGCCAGCTCACCAATCGATCGCGGCTACACCTTC. The entire variable domain, with the rest obtained from reference TRBV18 and TRBJ1-2, is as follows: NAGVMQNPRHLVRRRGQEARLRCSPMKGHSHVYWYRQLPEEGLKFMVYLQKENIIDESGMPKERFSAEFPKEGPSILRIQQVVRGDSAAYFCASSPIDRGYTFGSGTRLTVV.

The chain couples TRBV29-1 to TRBJ2-7; 9 bases align to TRBD1. Germline-derived CDR1 and CDR2 are SQVTM and ANQGSEA. The CDR3 sequence is 15 residues long. V lost 4 bases to trimming and J lost 4 bases; unmatched junction nucleotides: 11. CDR3 protein: CSVGIEDRGYYEQYF. CDR3 nucleotides: TGCAGCGTTGGCATCGAGGACAGGGGTTATTACGAGCAGTACTTC.

The V and J genes are TRBV6-4 and TRBJ2-3; D call uncertain. The CDR3 extends over 13 amino acids. V lost 4 bases and J 0 bases, leaving 5 bases between the germline ends. The V gene's germline CDR1 is MRHNA and CDR2 SNTAGT. The CDR3: CASSAKSTDTQYF. CDR3 nucleotide sequence: TGTGCCAGCAGTGCCAAGAGCACAGATACGCAGTATTTT.